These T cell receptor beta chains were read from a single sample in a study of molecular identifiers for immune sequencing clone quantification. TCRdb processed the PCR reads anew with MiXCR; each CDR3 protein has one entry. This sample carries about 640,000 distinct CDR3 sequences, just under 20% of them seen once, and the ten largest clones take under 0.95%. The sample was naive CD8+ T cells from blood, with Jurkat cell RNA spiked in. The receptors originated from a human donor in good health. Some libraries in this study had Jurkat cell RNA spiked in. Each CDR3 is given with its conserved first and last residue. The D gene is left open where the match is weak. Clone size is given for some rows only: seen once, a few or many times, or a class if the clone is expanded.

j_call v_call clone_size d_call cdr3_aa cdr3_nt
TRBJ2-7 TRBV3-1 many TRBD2 CASTPGTSVYEQYF TGTGCCAGCACCCCCGGGACTAGCGTATACGAGCAGTACTTC
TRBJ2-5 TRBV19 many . CASSIVRKTQYF TGTGCCAGTAGTATAGTCAGAAAGACCCAGTACTTC
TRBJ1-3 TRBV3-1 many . CASMDSSGNTIYF TGTGCCAGTATGGACAGCTCTGGAAACACCATATATTTT
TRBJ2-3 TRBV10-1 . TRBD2 CASRSGRGTDTQYF TGCGCCAGCAGGAGCGGGAGGGGCACAGATACGCAGTATTTT
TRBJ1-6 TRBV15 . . CATSREKDHNSPLHF TGTGCCACCAGCAGGGAAAAGGACCATAATTCACCCCTCCACTTT
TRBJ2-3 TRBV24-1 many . CATSERDLDTQYF TGTGCCACCAGTGAGAGGGATTTAGATACGCAGTATTTT
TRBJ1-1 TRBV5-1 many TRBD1 CASSYGQGMNTEAFF TGCGCCAGCAGCTATGGACAGGGAATGAACACTGAAGCTTTCTTT
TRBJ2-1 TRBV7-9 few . CASSLERTRNNEQFF TGTGCCAGCAGCTTAGAGAGGACAAGGAACAATGAGCAGTTCTTC
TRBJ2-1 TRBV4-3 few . CASSARDSPFNEQFF TGCGCCAGCAGCGCCCGGGACTCCCCGTTCAATGAGCAGTTCTTC
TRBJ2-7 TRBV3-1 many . CASSQEGFALGFYEQYF TGTGCCAGCAGCCAAGAAGGATTCGCGCTGGGTTTCTACGAGCAGTACTTC
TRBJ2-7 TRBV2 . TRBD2 CASSEEGRGLSYEQYF TGTGCCAGCAGTGAAGAAGGGAGGGGCCTCTCCTACGAGCAGTACTTC
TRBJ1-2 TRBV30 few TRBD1 CAWSDWGQGNYGYTF TGTGCCTGGAGTGATTGGGGACAGGGAAACTATGGCTACACCTTC
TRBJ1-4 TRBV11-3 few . CASSGSGYEKLFF TGTGCCAGCTCCGGATCAGGCTATGAAAAACTGTTTTTT
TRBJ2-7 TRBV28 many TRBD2 CASATGGSYEQYF TGTGCCAGCGCCACCGGGGGGTCCTACGAGCAGTACTTC
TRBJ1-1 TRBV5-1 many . CASSLGWGGDTEAFF TGCGCCAGCAGCTTGGGATGGGGGGGGGACACTGAAGCTTTCTTT
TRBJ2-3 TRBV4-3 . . CASSQDLGYTDTQYF TGCGCCAGCAGCCAAGATCTCGGCTACACAGATACGCAGTATTTT
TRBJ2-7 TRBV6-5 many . CASSYGAGSRDEQYF TGTGCCAGCAGTTACGGCGCAGGGTCCAGGGACGAGCAGTACTTC
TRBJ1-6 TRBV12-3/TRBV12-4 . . CASGLGQSNSPLHF TGTGCCAGCGGTTTGGGGCAGAGTAATTCACCCCTCCACTTT
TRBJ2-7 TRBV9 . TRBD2 CASNEAGVSYEQYF TGTGCCAGCAATGAGGCGGGGGTGAGTTACGAGCAGTACTTC
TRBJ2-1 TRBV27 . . CASGDWAGANEQFF TGTGCCAGCGGTGATTGGGCGGGGGCCAATGAGCAGTTCTTC
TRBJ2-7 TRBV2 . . CASSAFRSEYYEQYF TGTGCCAGCAGTGCCTTCAGGAGCGAGTACTACGAGCAGTACTTC
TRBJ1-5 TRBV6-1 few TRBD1 CASSQGAVQPQHF TGTGCCAGCAGCCAGGGGGCCGTCCAGCCCCAGCATTTT
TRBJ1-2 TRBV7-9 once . CASTPGQSNYGYTF TGTGCCAGCACCCCCGGACAGTCCAACTATGGCTACACCTTC
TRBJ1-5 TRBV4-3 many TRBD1 CASSQDPAGGRQGPQHF TGCGCCAGCAGCCAAGATCCGGCAGGGGGACGTCAAGGACCCCAGCATTTT
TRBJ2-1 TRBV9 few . CASSVEGTEGNEQFF TGTGCCAGCAGCGTAGAGGGGACGGAGGGGAATGAGCAGTTCTTC
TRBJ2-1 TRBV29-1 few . CSGRETDYNEQFF TGCAGCGGAAGAGAGACAGACTACAATGAGCAGTTCTTC
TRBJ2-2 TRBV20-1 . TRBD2 CSAPSGANTGELFF TGCAGTGCCCCTAGCGGTGCGAACACCGGGGAGCTGTTTTTT
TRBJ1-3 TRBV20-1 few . CSARDRRVSSGNTIYF TGCAGTGCTAGAGATCGGCGGGTTAGCTCTGGAAACACCATATATTTT
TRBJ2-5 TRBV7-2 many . CASSRAGSSVETQYF TGTGCCAGCAGCCGCGCCGGGTCCAGCGTGGAGACCCAGTACTTC
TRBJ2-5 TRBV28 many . CASTKLLGRTQETQYF TGTGCCAGCACAAAACTACTTGGACGGACACAAGAGACCCAGTACTTC
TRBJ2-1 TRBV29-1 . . CSVVTNEQFF TGCAGCGTTGTGACCAATGAGCAGTTCTTC
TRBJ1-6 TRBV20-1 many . CSARTAVDPPLHF TGCAGTGCTAGGACGGCCGTCGATCCACCCCTCCACTTT
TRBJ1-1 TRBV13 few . CASSSGLMNTEAFF TGTGCCAGCAGCTCGGGACTGATGAACACTGAAGCTTTCTTT
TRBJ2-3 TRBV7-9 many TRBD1 CASSRQGAKTDTQYF TGTGCCAGCAGCCGACAGGGGGCGAAGACAGATACGCAGTATTTT
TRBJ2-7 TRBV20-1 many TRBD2 CSAPGEREIHEQYF TGCAGTGCCCCGGGGGAGCGGGAGATCCACGAGCAGTACTTC
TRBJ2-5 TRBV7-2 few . CASSLGAGTASRETQYF TGTGCCAGCAGCCTCGGGGCCGGGACTGCTTCCCGTGAGACCCAGTACTTC
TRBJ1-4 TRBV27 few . CASSTGPGPEKLFF TGTGCCAGCAGCACCGGGCCTGGCCCTGAAAAACTGTTTTTT
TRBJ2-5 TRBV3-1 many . CASSRSLTQYF TGTGCCAGCAGCCGATCCCTGACCCAGTACTTC
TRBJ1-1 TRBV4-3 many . CASSPEGGGRTEAFF TGCGCCAGCAGCCCCGAGGGAGGGGGTCGGACTGAAGCTTTCTTT
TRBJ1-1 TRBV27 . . CASRSSFLAEAFF TGTGCCAGCAGATCTAGCTTTCTGGCTGAAGCTTTCTTT
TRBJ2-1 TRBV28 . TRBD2 CANDRSGLAGKVNEQFF TGTGCCAACGACAGGAGCGGACTAGCGGGGAAAGTCAATGAGCAGTTCTTC
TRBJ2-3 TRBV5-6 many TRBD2 CASSLGSGTSFTDTQYF TGTGCCAGCAGCTTGGGCTCCGGGACTAGTTTCACAGATACGCAGTATTTT
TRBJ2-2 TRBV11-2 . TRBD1 CASSPPTGTNTGELFF TGTGCCAGCAGCCCCCCGACAGGGACGAACACCGGGGAGCTGTTTTTT
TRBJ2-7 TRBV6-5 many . CASSYGGVDEQYF TGTGCCAGCAGTTACGGGGGAGTCGACGAGCAGTACTTC
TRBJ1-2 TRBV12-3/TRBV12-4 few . CASSLMGLVDGYTF TGTGCCAGCAGTTTAATGGGTCTCGTCGATGGCTACACCTTC
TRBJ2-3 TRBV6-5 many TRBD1 CASSYEGQGTDTQYF TGTGCCAGCAGTTACGAAGGACAGGGCACAGATACGCAGTATTTT
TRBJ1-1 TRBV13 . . CASSRAATEAFF TGTGCCAGCAGTCGAGCGGCCACTGAAGCTTTCTTT
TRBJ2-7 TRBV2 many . CASTVGAAYEQYF TGTGCCAGCACTGTGGGGGCTGCCTACGAGCAGTACTTC
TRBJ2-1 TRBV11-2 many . CASRNSGSYNEQFF TGTGCCAGCAGGAATAGCGGTTCCTACAATGAGCAGTTCTTC
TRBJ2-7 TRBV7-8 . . CARSLGVDSAEQYF TGTGCCCGCAGCTTAGGTGTGGACAGCGCAGAGCAGTACTTC
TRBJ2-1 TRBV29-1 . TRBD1 CSARQGAYNEQFF TGCAGCGCAAGACAGGGAGCCTACAATGAGCAGTTCTTC
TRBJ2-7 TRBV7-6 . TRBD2 CASSAGWERGPYEQYF TGTGCCAGCAGCGCTGGTTGGGAGCGGGGCCCCTACGAGCAGTACTTC
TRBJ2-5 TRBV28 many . CASSFKIGAYDQETQYF TGTGCCAGCAGTTTTAAGATAGGCGCCTATGACCAAGAGACCCAGTACTTC
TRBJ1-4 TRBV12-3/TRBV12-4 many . CASSFAGEEDEKLFF TGTGCCAGCAGTTTCGCAGGGGAAGAAGATGAAAAACTGTTTTTT
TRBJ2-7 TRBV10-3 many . CAISEPGDRTYEQYF TGTGCCATCAGTGAGCCGGGGGACAGAACCTACGAGCAGTACTTC
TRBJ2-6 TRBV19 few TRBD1 CATETGSSSSGANVLTF TGTGCCACGGAGACAGGGTCGTCGTCTTCTGGGGCCAACGTCCTGACTTTC
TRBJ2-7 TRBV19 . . CASSASAGLVYEQYF TGTGCCAGTAGTGCCTCGGCGGGGCTGGTCTACGAGCAGTACTTC
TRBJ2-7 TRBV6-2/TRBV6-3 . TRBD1 CATSTGQGFNEQYF TGTGCCACCTCTACGGGACAGGGGTTCAACGAGCAGTACTTC
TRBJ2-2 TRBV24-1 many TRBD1 CATSDRGPGELFF TGTGCCACCAGTGACAGGGGGCCCGGGGAGCTGTTTTTT
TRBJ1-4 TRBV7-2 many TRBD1 CASSRTGVVGEKLFF TGTGCCAGCAGTCGGACAGGGGTGGTTGGGGAAAAACTGTTTTTT